The sample holds many counts of the clone carrying this T cell receptor (beta chain). Its cognate antigen is unknown. This entry comes from a study of tumor and adjacent non-tumor tissue in lung cancer. Across the whole study: The patients, 10 men and several women, were about 30 to 85 with stage I to III disease.

General observations from the study: Normal lung showed higher cumulative top 100 clone frequency than tumor.

CDR3 length: 14 residues. V lost 1 base and J lost 1, with 8 bases in between. Germline V gene sequence: CDR1 SGHNT, CDR2 YYREEE (reference sequence). TCRbeta libraries were built with three rounds of nested PCR, modified from ARM-PCR. TCRdb ran MiXCR on the multiplex PCR reads and lists one entry per CDR3 protein. The sample includes about 66,000 distinct CDR3 sequences, approximately 73% of them seen just once. RNA was extracted from bulk tissue without any cell sorting. This chain joins TRBV5-4 and TRBJ2-5, with no clear D. Sequencing was carried out using lung tumor tissue. The receptor was isolated from a man between 60 and 70 years old with non-small cell lung cancer. The CDR3 spells CASSLKTPQETQYF. In DNA, the CDR3 is TGTGCCAGCAGCTTGAAGACCCCCCAAGAGACCCAGTACTTC.